This T cell receptor beta chain derives from a study of blood T cells in healthy people across ages. In this sample, this clonotype turned up a few times. This CDR3 is built from 16 residues. CDR1 is LGHNA and CDR2 is YSLEER in the germline V gene. V was cut by 0 bases and J by 0 bases, with 12 bases left in between. Together with a sample-barcoded 5' primer, a J-beta primer mix was included in a second PCR lasting about 7 to 11 cycles. TCRdb fed the 5' RACE reads into MiXCR, producing one record per CDR3 protein. The table includes 1.5 million to 2 million distinct CDR3 sequences, 40% to 55% detected once.

The source is a woman in her forties in good health. V usage is TRBV4-3 and J usage is TRBJ2-7, with D perhaps matching TRBD1 (6 bases). The specimen was blood. The CDR3 region is CASSQDMGASSYEQYF. In nucleotides, the CDR3 is TGCGCCAGCAGCCAAGATATGGGGGCCAGCTCCTACGAGCAGTACTTC.